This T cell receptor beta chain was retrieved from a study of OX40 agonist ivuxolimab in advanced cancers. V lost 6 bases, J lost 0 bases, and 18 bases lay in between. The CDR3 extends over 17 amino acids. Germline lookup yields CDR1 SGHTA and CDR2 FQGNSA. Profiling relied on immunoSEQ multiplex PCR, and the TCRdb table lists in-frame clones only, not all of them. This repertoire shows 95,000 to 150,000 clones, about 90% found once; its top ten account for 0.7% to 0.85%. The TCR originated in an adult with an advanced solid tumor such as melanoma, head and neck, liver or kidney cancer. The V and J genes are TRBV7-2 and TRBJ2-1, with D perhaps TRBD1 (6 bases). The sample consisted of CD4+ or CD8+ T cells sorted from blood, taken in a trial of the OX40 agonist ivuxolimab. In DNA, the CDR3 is TGTGCCAGCAGTCCCACAGGGAAATCGCACTCCTACAATGAGCAGTTCTTC. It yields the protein CASSPTGKSHSYNEQFF. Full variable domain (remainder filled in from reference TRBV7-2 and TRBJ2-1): GAGVSQSPSNKVTEKGKDVELRCDPISGHTALYWYRQSLGQGLEFLIYFQGNSAPDKSGLPSDRFSAERTGGSVSTLTIQRTQQEDSAVYLCASSPTGKSHSYNEQFFGPGTRLTVL.